Below, 22 T cell receptor beta chains from the same sample are listed, as sequenced in a study of cytomegalovirus exposure and HLA in healthy donors. The PCR had 60 Vbeta and 13 Jbeta primers. This table comes from immunoSEQ multiplex PCR, and its TCRdb copy is limited to in-frame clones, with some not included. The profile shows about 180,000 clones, about 69% of them singletons. Sequenced: PBMCs. The source is a male donor in good health and CMV-seronegative.

The genes are TRBV7-9 and TRBJ2-5, with D perhaps TRBD2 (5 bases). The J call may not be correct, given that the DNA end is closer to TRBJ2-7. CDR1 SEHNR and CDR2 FQNEAQ come from the germline V gene (reference sequence). The CDR3 loop spans 14 amino acids. The CDR3 reads CASSLALGSNEQYF. CDR3 DNA sequence: TGTGCCAGCAGCTTAGCGTTGGGGAGCAACGAGCAGTACTTC.

The V and J genes are TRBV27 and TRBJ2-3; D is unclear. Germline V gene data show CDR1 as MNHEY and CDR2 as SMNVEV (reference sequence). V gave up 6 bases and J gave up 5 bases, with 6 bases separating them. The CDR3 runs to 11 residues. The CDR3 DNA is TGTGCCAGCAGGGGCAGAGATACGCAGTATTTT. Translation: CASRGRDTQYF.

The chain carries TRBV6-5 and TRBJ1-5; tentative D call: TRBD1 (5 bases). The CDR3 is made up of 12 amino acids. Germline lookup yields CDR1 MNHEY and CDR2 SVGAGI. V was shortened by 10 bases and J by 2 bases, with 9 bases between the two germline ends. The DNA of the CDR3 is TGTGCCACAAAAGGGGGCAATCAGCCCCAGCATTTT. The encoded protein is CATKGGNQPQHF.

The V gene is TRBV7-6, the J gene TRBJ1-3; D ambiguous. The germline V gene encodes CDR1 SGHVS and CDR2 FNYEAQ. CDR3 length: 16 amino acids. The V end lost 5 bases, the J end lost 0 bases, and 14 bases lay between the germline ends. The CDR3 DNA sequence: TGTGCCAGCAGCCGACATGGGGAGAGCTCTGGAAACACCATATATTTT. Amino acid sequence: CASSRHGESSGNTIYF.

This clone has only one observation. The chain uses TRBV9 and TRBJ2-1; D is perhaps TRBD2 (6 bases). V shed 2 bases and J shed 4 bases, with 13 bases lying between them. CDR3 size: 15 residues. CDR1 and CDR2 (germline): SGDLS, YYNGEE. CDR3 nucleotide sequence: TGTGCCAGCAGCGTTGATAGCGGAGGATACAATGAGCAGTTCTTC. Encoded protein: CASSVDSGGYNEQFF.

V is TRBV11-2 and J is TRBJ1-6; D is unclear. V shed 0 bases and J shed 0 bases, with 3 bases lying between them. The length of the CDR3 is 15 residues. Germline CDR1 reads SGHAT; CDR2 reads FQNNGV. The CDR3 nucleotides are TGTGCCAGCAGCTTAGATAGCTCCTATAATTCACCCCTCCACTTT. It encodes CASSLDSSYNSPLHF. The full variable domain, its missing parts supplied by reference TRBV11-2 and TRBJ1-6, is EAGVAQSPRYKIIEKRQSVAFWCNPISGHATLYWYQQILGQGPKLLIQFQNNGVVDDSQLPKDRFSAERLKGVDSTLKIQPAKLEDSAVYLCASSLDSSYNSPLHFGNGTRLTVT.

About this clone itself: This specimen includes other DNA sequences encoding the same CDR3. This chain joins TRBV4-3 and TRBJ2-2, with a tentative D call TRBD1 (5 bases). Germline-derived CDR1 and CDR2 are LGHNA and YSLEER. The CDR3 is made up of 15 amino acids. The V end was cut by 0 bases, the J end by 4 bases, with 9 bases between. The CDR3 DNA reads TGCGCCAGCAGCCAAGACCAGGGTTCCACCGGGGAGCTGTTTTTT. It codes for CASSQDQGSTGELFF.

This clone has more than one count but fewer than ten. This sequence joins TRBV11-2 and TRBJ2-7; 7 bases line up with TRBD2. This CDR3 comprises 17 residues. V lost 2 bases and J lost 2; bases outside the gene matches: 12. The germline gives CDR1 SGHAT, CDR2 FQNNGV. CDR3 sequence: CASSLSTSEKGTYEQYF. CDR3 in DNA: TGTGCCAGCAGCTTATCTACTAGCGAGAAGGGGACCTACGAGCAGTACTTC.

Here the CDR3 reads CASSHPVWSSGGNSYEQYF. The CDR3 region has the DNA TGTGCCAGCAGCCATCCTGTTTGGAGTAGCGGGGGGAACTCCTACGAGCAGTACTTC. The chain carries TRBV28 and TRBJ2-7; 10 bases fit TRBD2. The CDR3 contains 19 residues. Germline V gene sequence: CDR1 MDHEN, CDR2 SYDVKM. V gave up 6 bases and J gave up 0 bases; unmatched junction bases: 17.

This clone occurred a few times. The chain couples TRBV18 to TRBJ2-3; 13 nucleotides align to TRBD2. The CDR3 has 17 amino acids. Trimming removed 4 bases from V and 6 bases from J; junction bases left unmatched: 10. Germline assignment: CDR1 KGHSH and CDR2 LQKENI. The CDR3: CASSQRTSGGLSDTQYF. The DNA for the CDR3 is TGTGCCAGCTCACAAAGGACTAGCGGGGGCCTTTCGGATACGCAGTATTTT.

The chain joins TRBV30 to TRBJ1-5; perhaps TRBD1 as D (5 bases). CDR3 length equals 13 residues. V was trimmed by 3 bases and J by 6 bases, leaving 12 bases between them. Per germline, CDR1 GTSNPN and CDR2 SVGIG (reference sequence). The CDR3 here is CAWSLGVSQPQHF. The DNA of the CDR3 is TGTGCCTGGAGCCTAGGGGTTAGTCAGCCCCAGCATTTT.

V and J are TRBV27 and TRBJ1-2, with TRBD1 identical over 7 bases. This CDR3 has 14 residues. CDR1 and CDR2 (germline): MNHEY, SMNVEV (reference sequence). V lost 6 bases and J lost 5; bases outside the gene matches: 9. CDR3 region: CASRPGQAYYGYTF. CDR3 coding DNA: TGTGCCAGCAGACCCGGACAGGCTTATTATGGCTACACCTTC.

V gene TRBV19 combines with J gene TRBJ1-5; D might be TRBD1 (5 bases). The V and J ends lost 1 base and 4 bases respectively, with 8 bases between them. CDR1 and CDR2 (germline): LNHDA, SQIVND (reference sequence). The CDR3 length is 14 residues. The DNA of the CDR3 is TGTGCCAGTAGTATAGTCCAGGGTAATCAGCCCCAGCATTTT. As protein: CASSIVQGNQPQHF.

The gene calls are TRBV11-2 and TRBJ2-1; 8 positions match TRBD2. Germline CDR1 reads SGHAT; CDR2 reads FQNNGV. V gave up 6 bases and J gave up 2 bases; unmatched junction bases: 6. The CDR3 is 15 amino acids. CDR3 loop: CASRPSGSAYNEQFF. CDR3 coding DNA: TGTGCCAGCAGACCAAGCGGGAGTGCCTACAATGAGCAGTTCTTC.

The chain combines TRBV30 with TRBJ1-2; perhaps TRBD1 as D (5 bases). This CDR3 spans 13 amino acids. CDR1 and CDR2 from the germline V gene are GTSNPN and SVGIG (reference sequence). Deletions cut 3 bases from V and 4 bases from J, with 12 bases between. CDR3 in DNA: TGTGCCTGGAGAACAGGTTTAGCCTATGGCTACACCTTC. Encoded protein: CAWRTGLAYGYTF.

CDR3 in DNA: TGTGCCAGCAGTTCCACCACGGGAGGTACAGATACGCAGTATTTT. It is translated as CASSSTTGGTDTQYF. J is TRBJ2-3 and V is TRBV6-5; 7 bases agree with TRBD2. CDR3 size: 15 residues. With 4 bases clipped from V and 3 bases from J, the junction kept 7 bases outside the gene matches. Germline V gene data show CDR1 as MNHEY and CDR2 as SVGAGI.

V usage is TRBV7-2 and J usage is TRBJ1-5; perhaps TRBD1 as D (6 bases). Germline V gene data show CDR1 as SGHTA and CDR2 as FQGNSA. V lost 7 bases to trimming and J lost 3 bases, with 16 bases between them. CDR3 length equals 15 residues. The CDR3 DNA sequence: TGTGCCAGCACAAAACAGGGCGCTATCAATCAGCCCCAGCATTTT. Residues: CASTKQGAINQPQHF.

This clone was picked up a small number of times. CDR3 sequence (DNA): TGTGCCAGCAGTAGCCCTAGCGGGAAGGGGGGCCAGAATACGCAGTATTTT. It codes for CASSSPSGKGGQNTQYF. V and J are TRBV28 and TRBJ2-3, with 9 positions matching TRBD2. The germline V gene encodes CDR1 MDHEN and CDR2 SYDVKM. The CDR3 has 17 residues. V lost 5 bases, J lost 7 bases, and 16 bases stayed unmatched. The variable domain in full, with the rest retrieved from reference TRBV28 and TRBJ2-3, is DVKVTQSSRYLVKRTGEKVFLECVQDMDHENMFWYRQDPGLGLRLIYFSYDVKMKEKGDIPEGYSVSREKKERFSLILESASTNQTSMYLCASSSPSGKGGQNTQYFGPGTRLTVL.

V and J are TRBV6-4 and TRBJ2-2, with TRBD1 matching 7 bases. The V and J ends lost 5 bases and 3 bases, in that order; junction bases with no gene match: 6. This CDR3 has 15 residues. CDR1 is MRHNA and CDR2 is SNTAGT in the germline V gene. CDR3 sequence (DNA): TGTGCCAGCAGTCCCCGGACAGGATACACCGGGGAGCTGTTTTTT. This codes for CASSPRTGYTGELFF.

The V and J genes are TRBV12-5 and TRBJ2-4; TRBD2 matches at 7 bases. Per the germline V gene, CDR1 is LGHNT and CDR2 is FRNRAP. Losses at the gene ends were 2 bases for V and 0 bases for J; bases not matched to a gene: 4. The CDR3 runs 16 residues. The CDR3 here is CASGLPGGVAKNIQYF. Here the CDR3 DNA reads TGTGCTAGTGGTTTGCCGGGGGGTGTAGCCAAAAACATTCAGTACTTC.

CDR3 sequence: CASSPPRTGIHNEQFF. CDR3 coding DNA: TGTGCCAGCAGTCCTCCGCGGACAGGCATCCACAATGAGCAGTTCTTC. The chain uses TRBV28 and TRBJ2-1; TRBD1 aligns across 7 bases. Germline V gene lookup returns CDR1 MDHEN and CDR2 SYDVKM. The CDR3 sequence is 16 residues long. The V gene end was trimmed by 5 bases and the J gene end by 5 bases; junction bases not matched to a gene: 12.

The rearrangement uses TRBV29-1 and TRBJ2-5; 11 bases are a match to TRBD2. J was trimmed by 7 bases and V by 4 bases; bases with no gene match: 8. Per germline, CDR1 SQVTM and CDR2 ANQGSEA. The CDR3 has 14 residues. The CDR3 sequence is CSVAPSGGSATQYF. The CDR3 bases are TGCAGCGTTGCCCCTAGCGGGGGGTCCGCGACCCAGTACTTC.